This T cell receptor beta chain was profiled in a study of cytomegalovirus exposure and HLA in healthy donors. Generated by immunoSEQ multiplex PCR, the TCRdb table keeps only in-frame clones and is missing some. In the table there are about 83,000 clones, around 96% of which are singletons. CDR1 SGHRS and CDR2 YFSETQ come from the germline V gene. The V and J ends lost 7 bases and 2 bases, in that order; junction bases with no gene match: 9. The CDR3 has 15 residues. Source material: PBMCs. This rearrangement joins TRBV5-1 to TRBJ1-1; 9 nucleotides line up with TRBD1. The clonotype comes from a woman between 18 and 29 years old in good health and CMV-seronegative. The chain's CDR3 is CASGYRGRDNTEAFF. For the CDR3, the DNA is TGCGCCAGCGGATACAGGGGGCGAGATAACACTGAAGCTTTCTTT.